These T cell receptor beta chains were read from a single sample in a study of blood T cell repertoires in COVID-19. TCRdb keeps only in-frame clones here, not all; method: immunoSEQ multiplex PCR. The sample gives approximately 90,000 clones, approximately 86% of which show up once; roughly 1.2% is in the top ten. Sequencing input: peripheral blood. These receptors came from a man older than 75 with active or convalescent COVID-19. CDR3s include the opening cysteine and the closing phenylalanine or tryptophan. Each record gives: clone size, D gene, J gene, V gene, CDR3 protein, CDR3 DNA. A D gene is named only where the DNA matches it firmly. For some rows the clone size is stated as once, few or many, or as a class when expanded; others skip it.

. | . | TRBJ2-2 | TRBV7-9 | CASSLQGPSTGELFF | TGTGCCAGCAGCTTACAGGGGCCCAGCACCGGGGAGCTGTTTTTT
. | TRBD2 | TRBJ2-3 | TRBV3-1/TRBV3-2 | CASSQDLGRAGDTQYF | TGTGCCAGCAGCCAAGATCTAGGGAGGGCGGGGGATACGCAGTATTTT
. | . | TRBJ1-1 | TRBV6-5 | CASSYQRGTSSEAFF | TGTGCCAGCAGTTACCAAAGGGGGACATCTTCTGAAGCTTTCTTT
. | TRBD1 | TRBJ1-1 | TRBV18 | CASSPSQGAVNTEAFF | TGTGCCAGCTCTCCCTCTCAGGGGGCGGTGAACACTGAAGCTTTCTTT
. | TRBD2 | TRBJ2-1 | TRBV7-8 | CASSWTSSYNEQFF | TGTGCCAGCAGCTGGACTAGCTCCTACAATGAGCAGTTCTTC
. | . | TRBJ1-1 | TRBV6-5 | CASSPTVNTEAFF | TGTGCCAGCAGCCCCACAGTGAACACTGAAGCTTTCTTT
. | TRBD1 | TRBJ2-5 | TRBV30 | CAWSADRARGETQYF | TGTGCCTGGAGTGCCGACAGGGCTCGGGGAGAGACCCAGTACTTC
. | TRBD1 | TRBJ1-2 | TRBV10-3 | CAISGQGLNYGYTF | TGTGCCATCAGTGGACAGGGGCTTAACTATGGCTACACCTTC
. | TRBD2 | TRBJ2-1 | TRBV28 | CASSPGLAGARRSYNEQFF | TGTGCCAGCAGTCCGGGACTAGCGGGAGCCCGAAGATCCTACAATGAGCAGTTCTTC
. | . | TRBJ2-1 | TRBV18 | CASSLGFGANWEQFF | TGTGCCAGCTCACTCGGTTTTGGGGCGAATTGGGAGCAGTTCTTC
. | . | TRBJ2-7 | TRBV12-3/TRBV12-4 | CASSRTTGEQYF | TGTGCCAGCAGTAGGACGACGGGGGAGCAGTACTTC
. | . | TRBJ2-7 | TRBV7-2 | CASSFAGGGGSYEQYF | TGTGCCAGCAGCTTTGCTGGGGGAGGAGGCTCCTACGAGCAGTACTTC
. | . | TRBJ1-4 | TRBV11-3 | CASSSRQEANEKLFF | TGTGCCAGCAGCTCCCGACAGGAGGCTAATGAAAAACTGTTTTTT
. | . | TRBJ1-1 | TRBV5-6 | CASSSPLAREAFF | TGTGCCAGCAGCTCCCCGTTAGCCCGTGAAGCTTTCTTT
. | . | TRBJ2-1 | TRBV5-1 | CASSLDQTYNEQFF | TGCGCCAGCAGCTTGGACCAGACCTACAATGAGCAGTTCTTC
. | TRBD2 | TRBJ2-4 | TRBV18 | CASSPAGLAGSLAKNIQYF | TGTGCCAGCTCACCAGCCGGACTAGCGGGTTCACTAGCCAAAAACATTCAGTACTTC
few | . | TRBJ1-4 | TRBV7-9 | CASKNGGDEKLFF | TGTGCCAGCAAAAACGGGGGGGATGAAAAACTGTTTTTT
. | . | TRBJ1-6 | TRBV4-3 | CASSQVYQGFPPLHF | TGCGCCAGCAGCCAAGTTTACCAGGGTTTTCCACCCCTCCACTTT
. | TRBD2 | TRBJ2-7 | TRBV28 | CASSFRGRAAYEQYF | TGTGCCAGCAGTTTTCGAGGGAGGGCCGCATACGAGCAGTACTTC
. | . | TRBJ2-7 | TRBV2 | CASSVSGWGEQYF | TGTGCCAGCAGTGTTAGCGGCTGGGGCGAGCAGTACTTC
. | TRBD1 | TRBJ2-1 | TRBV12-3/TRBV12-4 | CASSPNRGNEQFF | TGTGCCAGCAGCCCCAACAGGGGTAATGAGCAGTTCTTC
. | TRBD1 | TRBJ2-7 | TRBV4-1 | CASSQSTGGLSYEQYF | TGCGCCAGCAGCCAGTCGACAGGGGGCCTTTCCTACGAGCAGTACTTC